This T cell receptor (beta chain) was captured in a study of metastatic and nonmetastatic thyroid tumors. Whole-study context: Malignant thyroid and benign thyroid patients provided blood and tumor or nodule tissue whose repertoires were compared.

Study-wide points: Relative to benign nodules, malignant thyroid tumors were reportedly characterized by significantly elevated TCR beta diversity in blood and tumor.

Authors' methods: A distant-metastasis classifier for papillary thyroid cancer was built using CDR3 differences across clinicopathological groups. Via MiXCR, TCRdb re-called the PCR reads. What appears here as the V and J calls and clone size reflects TCRdb's work, not the paper's. This sample yields around 37,000 clones, of which 26% are seen a single time; 8% to 10% belongs to the top ten. None of the patients had undergone any treatment ahead of thyroid surgery. This clone was seen a handful of times. Its specificity is unknown. Germline loops: CDR1 SGHRS, CDR2 YFSETQ. The germline V and J ends were trimmed by 1 base and 6 bases, with 14 bases remaining between them. This CDR3 is 14 amino acids long.

This receptor was taken from a female donor with papillary thyroid cancer or a benign thyroid nodule (not recorded which). Some clones in this sample may be carry-over from other donors' samples. The chain uses TRBV5-1 and TRBJ2-7, with no clear D. The material sequenced was blood. The CDR3 region has the DNA TGCGCCAGCAGCTTGAAAATGGCCGGCGGCGAGCAGTACTTC. It specifies CASSLKMAGGEQYF.